This is a list of T cell receptor beta chains from one sample in a study of cytomegalovirus exposure and HLA in healthy donors. Assay: immunoSEQ multiplex PCR; the TCRdb copy retains only in-frame clones and omits some. The data hold just under 95,000 clones, with over 75% observed a single time. Sample: PBMCs. These receptors originate from a man aged 50 to 60 in good health and CMV-seropositive. The CDR3 runs from the conserved cysteine through the conserved F or W. Each record gives: V gene, clone size, J gene, CDR3 protein. Clone size is given for some rows only: seen once, a few or many times, or a class if the clone is expanded.

TRBV27,NA,TRBJ2-5,CASSSDDRDETQYF
TRBV9,NA,TRBJ2-3,CASSVGRGGLTDTQYF
TRBV5-1,NA,TRBJ2-3,CASSSKAGAGTDTQYF
TRBV4-1,NA,TRBJ1-5,CASSQDGGGNQPQHF
TRBV5-4,NA,TRBJ1-1,CASKEGRGGSNTEAFF
TRBV5-1,NA,TRBJ1-3,CASSSGTGGNTIYF
TRBV5-1,NA,TRBJ1-2,CASSLAGKLGDGYTF
TRBV7-2,NA,TRBJ2-7,CASSLSGQGFYEQYF
TRBV7-2,NA,TRBJ2-1,CASSSPRGGPPGSYNEQFF
TRBV7-2,NA,TRBJ2-5,CASSETAGGETQYF
TRBV6-6,NA,TRBJ1-6,CASSPSTGRPPLHF
TRBV2,NA,TRBJ2-7,CASSEASGGSYEQYF
TRBV7-9,few,TRBJ2-2,CASSPTGTGVAGELFF
TRBV7-9,NA,TRBJ2-1,CASSLGLAGGPGGGNEQFF
TRBV6-1,NA,TRBJ2-2,CASSDVVGVPNTGELFF
TRBV5-5,NA,TRBJ1-2,CASSLGGVNYGYTF
TRBV6-5,NA,TRBJ2-5,CASSLQGTGEETQYF